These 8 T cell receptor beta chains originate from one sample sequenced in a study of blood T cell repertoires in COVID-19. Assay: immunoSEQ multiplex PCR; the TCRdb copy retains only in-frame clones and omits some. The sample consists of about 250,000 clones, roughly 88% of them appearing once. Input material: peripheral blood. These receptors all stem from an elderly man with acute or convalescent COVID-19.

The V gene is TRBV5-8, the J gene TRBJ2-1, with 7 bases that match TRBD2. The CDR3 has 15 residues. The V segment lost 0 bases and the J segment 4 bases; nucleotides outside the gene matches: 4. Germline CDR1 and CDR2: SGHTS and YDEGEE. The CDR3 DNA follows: TGTGCCAGCAGCTTGGGGACTAGAGCATACAATGAGCAGTTCTTC. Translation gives CASSLGTRAYNEQFF.

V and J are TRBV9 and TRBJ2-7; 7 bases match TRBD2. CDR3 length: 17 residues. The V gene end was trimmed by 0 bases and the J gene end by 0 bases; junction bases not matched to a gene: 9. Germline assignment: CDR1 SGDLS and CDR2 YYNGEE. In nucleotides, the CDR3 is TGTGCCAGCAGCGTAGGCTTGCGGAGCGGGGACTCCTACGAGCAGTACTTC. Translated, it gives CASSVGLRSGDSYEQYF.

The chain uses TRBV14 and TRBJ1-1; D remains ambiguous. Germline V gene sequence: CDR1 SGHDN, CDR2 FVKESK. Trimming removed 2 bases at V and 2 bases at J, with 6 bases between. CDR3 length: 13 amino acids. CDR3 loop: CASSQTPNTEAFF. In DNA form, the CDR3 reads TGTGCCAGCAGCCAAACACCTAACACTGAAGCTTTCTTT.

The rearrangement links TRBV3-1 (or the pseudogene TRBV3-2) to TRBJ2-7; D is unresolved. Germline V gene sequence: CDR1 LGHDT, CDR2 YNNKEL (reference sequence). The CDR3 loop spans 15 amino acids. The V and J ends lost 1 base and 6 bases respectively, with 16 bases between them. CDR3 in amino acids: CASSQAASLGSEQYF. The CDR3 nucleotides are TGTGCCAGCAGCCAAGCCGCGAGCCTTGGTTCCGAGCAGTACTTC.

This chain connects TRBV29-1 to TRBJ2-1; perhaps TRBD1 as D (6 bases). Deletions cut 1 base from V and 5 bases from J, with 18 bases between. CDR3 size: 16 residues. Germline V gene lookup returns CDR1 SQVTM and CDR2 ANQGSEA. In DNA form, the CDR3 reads TGCAGCGTTGAAGTTCTTAACAGGGCCTCAAACAATGAGCAGTTCTTC. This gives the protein CSVEVLNRASNNEQFF.

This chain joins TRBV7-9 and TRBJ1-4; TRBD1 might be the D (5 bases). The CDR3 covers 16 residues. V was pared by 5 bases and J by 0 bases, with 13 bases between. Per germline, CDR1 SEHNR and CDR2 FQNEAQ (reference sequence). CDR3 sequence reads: CASSPRTSTTNEKLFF. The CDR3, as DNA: TGTGCCAGCAGCCCGAGGACATCTACAACTAATGAAAAACTGTTTTTT.

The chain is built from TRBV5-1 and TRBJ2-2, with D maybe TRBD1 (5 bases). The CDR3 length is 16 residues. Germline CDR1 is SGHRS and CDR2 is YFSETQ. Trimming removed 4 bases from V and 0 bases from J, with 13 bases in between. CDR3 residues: CASSPRGGTNTGELFF. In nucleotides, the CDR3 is TGCGCCAGCAGCCCTAGGGGCGGAACGAACACCGGGGAGCTGTTTTTT.

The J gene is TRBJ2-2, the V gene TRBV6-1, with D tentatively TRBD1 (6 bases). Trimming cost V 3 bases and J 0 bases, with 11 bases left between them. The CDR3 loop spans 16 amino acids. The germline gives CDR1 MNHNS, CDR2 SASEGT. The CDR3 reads CASSDPGQPNTGELFF. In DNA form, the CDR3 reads TGTGCCAGCAGTGACCCAGGACAGCCGAACACCGGGGAGCTGTTTTTT.